The TCR beta chain under discussion was sequenced for a study of cytomegalovirus exposure and HLA in healthy donors. Study-level results: When presence/absence was analysed, sequencing depth was taken to be roughly uniform across donors. Prior analysis indicated that the majority of TCR beta V segments exhibited productivity approximately 90% or approximately 30% of the time. In vitro work confirmed that three CMV-associated chains recognize CMV antigens.

This PCR relied on a set of 60 Vbeta primers and 13 Jbeta primers. In the original processing: Counted up in a later analysis, unique TCR beta chains came to about 83 million, with around 12 million shared. Only in-frame clones appear in the TCRdb table, and some are missing; sequencing was by immunoSEQ multiplex PCR. The DNA was the basis for D and trimming; V, J and clone size are from that table. The sample holds 130,000 or so clones; over 8.5% are singletons and the top ten take less than 6.5%. This clone appeared a few times. Its target is not known. The germline CDR1 and CDR2 sequences are KGHSH and LQKENI. The CDR3 is 13 residues long. V gave up 2 bases and J gave up 6 bases, with 7 bases separating them.

The sample taken for sequencing was PBMCs. J is TRBJ1-4 and V is TRBV18; D ambiguous. This clonotype originated in a woman between 40 and 50 years old in good health and CMV-seropositive. CDR3 amino acids: CASSPGEDEKLFF. The DNA of the CDR3 is TGTGCCAGCTCACCAGGGGAGGATGAAAAACTGTTTTTT. The variable domain in full, with the rest retrieved from reference TRBV18 and TRBJ1-4, is NAGVMQNPRHLVRRRGQEARLRCSPMKGHSHVYWYRQLPEEGLKFMVYLQKENIIDESGMPKERFSAEFPKEGPSILRIQQVVRGDSAAYFCASSPGEDEKLFFGSGTQLSVL.